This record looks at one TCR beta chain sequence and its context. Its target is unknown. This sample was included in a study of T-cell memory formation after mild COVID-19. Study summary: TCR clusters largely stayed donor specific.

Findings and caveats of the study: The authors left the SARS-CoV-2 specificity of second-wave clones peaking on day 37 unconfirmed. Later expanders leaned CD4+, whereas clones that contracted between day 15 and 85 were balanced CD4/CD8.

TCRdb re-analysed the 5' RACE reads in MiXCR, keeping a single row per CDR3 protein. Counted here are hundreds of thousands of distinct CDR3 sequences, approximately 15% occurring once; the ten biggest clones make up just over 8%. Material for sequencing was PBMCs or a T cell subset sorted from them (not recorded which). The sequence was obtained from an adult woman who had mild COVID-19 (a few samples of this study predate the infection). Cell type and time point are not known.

The CDR3 nucleotides are TGTGCCAGAGCTACTACCTTGGGGGGGGCGCGGGCAAAAACTGAAGCTTTCTTT. This translates into CARATTLGGARAKTEAFF. The chain employs TRBV2 and TRBJ1-1; D possibly corresponds to TRBD1 (6 bases). Germline V lookup: CDR1 SNHLY, CDR2 FYNNEI. The length of the CDR3 is 18 residues. V lost 9 bases and J 5 bases, leaving 31 bases between the germline ends.